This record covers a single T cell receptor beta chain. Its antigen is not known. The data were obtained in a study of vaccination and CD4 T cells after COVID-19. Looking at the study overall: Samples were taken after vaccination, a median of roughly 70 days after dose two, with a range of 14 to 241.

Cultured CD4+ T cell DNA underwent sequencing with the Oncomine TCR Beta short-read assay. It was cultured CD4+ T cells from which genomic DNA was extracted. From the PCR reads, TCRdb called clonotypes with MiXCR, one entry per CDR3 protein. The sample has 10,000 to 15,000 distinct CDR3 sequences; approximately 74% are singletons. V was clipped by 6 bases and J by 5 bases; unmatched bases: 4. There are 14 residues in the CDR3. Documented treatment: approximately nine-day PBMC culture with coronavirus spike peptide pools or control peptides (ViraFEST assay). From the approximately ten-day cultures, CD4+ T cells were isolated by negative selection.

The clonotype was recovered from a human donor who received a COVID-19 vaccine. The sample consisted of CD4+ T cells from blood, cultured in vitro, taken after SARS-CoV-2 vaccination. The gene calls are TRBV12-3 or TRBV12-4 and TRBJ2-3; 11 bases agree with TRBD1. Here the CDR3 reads CASRYGTGGDTQYF. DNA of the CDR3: TGTGCCAGCAGATACGGGACAGGGGGAGATACGCAGTATTTT.